This entry describes one TCR beta chain. Its antigen remains unidentified. Using immunoSEQ multiplex PCR, the repertoire was profiled, and TCRdb retains in-frame clones only, with some absent. The table lists approximately 100,000 clones, just over 90% of them singletons, with around 0.51% in the top ten. The J segment lost 1 base and the V segment lost 4 bases, leaving 3 bases of the junction unmatched. The germline V gene encodes CDR1 SGHNT and CDR2 YYREEE (reference sequence). CDR3 length: 15 residues. This sample stems from a study of OX40 agonist ivuxolimab in advanced cancers. Whole-study findings and limits: CD4+ T cells averaged fewer expanded clones than CD8+ T cells.

V is TRBV5-4 and J is TRBJ2-7; 12 bases line up with TRBD2. The sequence was obtained from an adult with an advanced solid tumor such as melanoma, head and neck, liver or kidney cancer. The sample in question was CD4+ or CD8+ T cells sorted from blood, obtained in a trial of the OX40 agonist ivuxolimab. DNA of the CDR3: TGTGCCAGCAGCCAGCTAGCGGGAGGGTCCTACGAGCAGTACTTC. Translation gives CASSQLAGGSYEQYF.